This entry lists 27 T cell receptor beta chains sequenced from one sample in a study of T cell responses to AZD1222 COVID-19 vaccine. Assay: immunoSEQ multiplex PCR; the TCRdb copy retains only in-frame clones and omits some. The data contain tens of thousands of clones, about 90% of them seen just once; the ten biggest clones take up approximately 4.9%. The input for sequencing was peripheral blood, taken on day 0 of AZD1222 vaccination. Every receptor here comes from an adult in good health.

This chain uses TRBV11-2 with TRBJ2-3; the match to TRBD2 covers 8 bases. The J segment lost 0 bases and the V segment lost 3 bases, leaving 5 bases of the junction unmatched. Germline lookup yields CDR1 SGHAT and CDR2 FQNNGV. This CDR3 has 16 amino acids. The CDR3 DNA sequence: TGTGCCAGCAGCTTTATGCGGGGGGCTAGCACAGATACGCAGTATTTT. It translates to CASSFMRGASTDTQYF.

The rearrangement joins TRBV5-6 to TRBJ1-2; D is possibly TRBD1 (6 bases). The CDR3 has 15 residues. From germline, CDR1 is SGHDT and CDR2 YYEEEE. Trimming removed 1 base at V and 0 bases at J, with 10 bases between. CDR3 loop: CASSLWTATNYGYTF. DNA for the CDR3: TGTGCCAGCAGCTTGTGGACAGCCACTAACTATGGCTACACCTTC. The variable domain in full, completed from reference TRBV5-6 and TRBJ1-2, reads DAGVTQSPTHLIKTRGQQVTLRCSPKSGHDTVSWYQQALGQGPQFIFQYYEEEERQRGNFPDRFSGHQFPNYSSELNVNALLLGDSALYLCASSLWTATNYGYTFGSGTRLTVV.

V and J are TRBV7-6 and TRBJ1-3, with D unresolved. The CDR3 loop spans 15 amino acids. Germline V gene lookup returns CDR1 SGHVS and CDR2 FNYEAQ. V lost 4 bases to trimming and J lost 0 bases, with 10 bases between them. The chain's CDR3 is CASSSGRLSGNTIYF. Written as DNA, the CDR3 is TGTGCCAGCAGCTCAGGACGGCTCTCTGGAAACACCATATATTTT.

This clone was recorded only once. The J gene is TRBJ2-5, the V gene TRBV9; TRBD2 matches at 12 bases. This CDR3 comprises 16 residues. Germline values: CDR1 SGDLS, CDR2 YYNGEE. V shed 0 bases and J 1 base; nucleotides not matched to a gene: 1. CDR3 DNA sequence: TGTGCCAGCAGCGTAGGGACTAGCGGGGTCCAAGAGACCCAGTACTTC. It yields the protein CASSVGTSGVQETQYF.

The genes are TRBV10-3 and TRBJ2-2; 9 bases are a match to TRBD1. Per germline, CDR1 ENHRY and CDR2 SYGVKD. CDR3 size: 14 residues. With 10 bases clipped from V and 6 bases from J, the junction kept 9 bases outside the gene matches. CDR3 nucleotides: TGTGCCACCGGGGACAGGGAAGATTCCGGGGAGCTGTTTTTT. Translating it yields CATGDREDSGELFF.

The chain recombines TRBV5-1 with TRBJ1-2; no reliable D call. The CDR3 is 13 amino acids. The V end was cut by 1 base, the J end by 3 bases, with 7 bases between. Looked up from germline, CDR1 is SGHRS and CDR2 is YFSETQ. Here the CDR3 reads CASSLSPDYGYTF. CDR3 DNA sequence: TGCGCCAGCAGCTTGAGTCCCGACTATGGCTACACCTTC.

As DNA, the CDR3 is TGTGCCAGCAGTGATCTCTCCGGCCCCACTGAAGCTTTCTTT. This gives the protein CASSDLSGPTEAFF. This chain connects TRBV25-1 to TRBJ1-1; D ambiguous. The germline V and J ends were trimmed by 3 bases and 4 bases, with 12 bases remaining between them. Germline CDR1 is MGHDK and CDR2 is SYGVNS. The CDR3 totals 14 residues. The full variable domain, completed using reference TRBV25-1 and TRBJ1-1, is EADIYQTPRYLVIGTGKKITLECSQTMGHDKMYWYQQDPGMELHLIHYSYGVNSTEKGDLSSESTVSRIRTEHFPLTLESARPSHTSQYLCASSDLSGPTEAFFGQGTRLTVV.

The V gene is TRBV18, the J gene TRBJ1-1; D may be TRBD1 (5 bases). Germline V gene lookup returns CDR1 KGHSH and CDR2 LQKENI. The V gene lost 3 bases and the J gene lost 0 bases, with 26 bases spanning the gap. This CDR3 is built from 20 residues. The CDR3 sequence: CASSPGILGRTEGMNTEAFF. The CDR3 region has the DNA TGTGCCAGCTCACCGGGTATATTGGGACGGACTGAAGGGATGAACACTGAAGCTTTCTTT.

The V and J genes are TRBV6-5 and TRBJ2-7, with D maybe TRBD1 (6 bases). The V gene's germline CDR1 is MNHEY and CDR2 SVGAGI. V lost 5 bases and J 6 bases, leaving 14 bases between the germline ends. The CDR3 is 13 amino acids. Here the CDR3 DNA reads TGTGCCAGCAGTCCCGGGACATTGATCGAGCAGTACTTC. This encodes CASSPGTLIEQYF.

A remark on this clone: Other DNA variants within this sample encode the same CDR3. The chain has TRBV7-9 and TRBJ1-3; D is uncertain. V was pared by 2 bases and J by 4 bases, with 9 bases between. The CDR3 has 14 residues. Germline CDR1 and CDR2: SEHNR and FQNEAQ (reference sequence). The CDR3 bases are TGTGCCAGCAGCTTATCGGGGTCCGGAAACACCATATATTTT. Residues: CASSLSGSGNTIYF. Using reference TRBV7-9 and TRBJ1-3 for the parts outside the CDR3, the full variable domain is DTGVSQNPRHKITKRGQNVTFRCDPISEHNRLYWYRQTLGQGPEFLTYFQNEAQLEKSRLLSDRFSAERPKGSFSTLEIQRTEQGDSAMYLCASSLSGSGNTIYFGEGSWLTVV.

This clone was observed once. The rearrangement uses TRBV3-1 (or the pseudogene TRBV3-2) and TRBJ2-5, with D possibly matching TRBD2 (6 bases). Germline-derived CDR1 and CDR2 are LGHDT and YNNKEL (reference sequence). The CDR3 has 15 residues. The V end lost 8 bases, the J end lost 5 bases, and 21 bases lay between the germline ends. The CDR3 region is CASATVGGVIETQYF. In DNA, the CDR3 is TGTGCCAGCGCCACCGTCGGCGGGGTTATTGAGACCCAGTACTTC.

The chain joins TRBV12-3 or TRBV12-4 to TRBJ1-1; the D gene is possibly TRBD1 (6 bases). The CDR3 runs to 12 residues. Trimming stripped 6 bases from V and 3 bases from J, with 8 bases between. Here the CDR3 reads CASREGDTEAFF. In nucleotides, the CDR3 is TGTGCCAGCAGAGAGGGGGACACTGAAGCTTTCTTT.

The genes are TRBV4-1 and TRBJ2-2; D remains ambiguous. The germline V gene has CDR1 MGHRA and CDR2 YSYEKL. With 6 bases removed from V and 1 base from J, the gap between germline ends came to 9 bases. This CDR3 comprises 14 residues. In nucleotides, the CDR3 is TGCGCCAGCAGGAACATCAAGAACACCGGGGAGCTGTTTTTT. Encoded protein: CASRNIKNTGELFF.

The chain combines TRBV11-2 with TRBJ1-1; D is unresolved. The CDR3 consists of 14 residues. Germline-derived CDR1 and CDR2 are SGHAT and FQNNGV. Trimming cost V 5 bases and J 5 bases, with 15 bases left between them. The CDR3 DNA is TGTGCCAGCAGCCCTCCCGCTAGGCAAACTGAAGCTTTCTTT. This encodes CASSPPARQTEAFF.

This rearrangement joins TRBV15 to TRBJ2-1, with D hard to call. Per germline, CDR1 LNHNV and CDR2 YYDKDF (reference sequence). The CDR3 consists of 15 residues. The V and J ends lost 0 bases and 7 bases respectively, with 13 bases between them. CDR3 protein: CATSRELRLSNEQFF. Here the CDR3 DNA reads TGTGCCACCAGCAGAGAATTGAGGCTCTCGAATGAGCAGTTCTTC.

CDR3 loop: CASSLGITGELFF. The CDR3 nucleotides read TGCGCCAGCAGCTTGGGCATCACCGGGGAGCTGTTTTTT. This chain links TRBV5-1 with TRBJ2-2; D gene uncertain. Between the trimmed V and J ends, which lost 0 bases and 4 bases, there was a span of 4 bases. The CDR3 is 13 residues long. Germline lookup yields CDR1 SGHRS and CDR2 YFSETQ.

The chain joins TRBV18 to TRBJ2-7; maybe TRBD1 (6 bases). Germline lookup yields CDR1 KGHSH and CDR2 LQKENI. Deletions cut 6 bases from V and 3 bases from J, with 12 bases between. The length of the CDR3 is 13 residues. CDR3 residues: CASSPGQIYEQYF. In DNA form, the CDR3 reads TGTGCCAGCTCCCCAGGACAGATCTACGAGCAGTACTTC. Complete variable domain (other parts from reference TRBV18 and TRBJ2-7): NAGVMQNPRHLVRRRGQEARLRCSPMKGHSHVYWYRQLPEEGLKFMVYLQKENIIDESGMPKERFSAEFPKEGPSILRIQQVVRGDSAAYFCASSPGQIYEQYFGPGTRLTVT.

The rearrangement uses TRBV6-5 and TRBJ2-7; 9 nucleotides line up with TRBD2. The CDR3 totals 15 residues. The V gene end was trimmed by 0 bases and the J gene end by 3 bases; junction bases not matched to a gene: 3. CDR1 MNHEY and CDR2 SVGAGI come from the germline V gene. CDR3 amino acids: CASSYSGSGGYEQYF. In nucleotides, the CDR3 is TGTGCCAGCAGTTACTCGGGTAGCGGGGGCTACGAGCAGTACTTC.

This chain uses TRBV6-1 with TRBJ1-2, with TRBD1 as a possible D gene (5 bases). V was shortened by 3 bases and J by 6 bases, with 14 bases between the two germline ends. The CDR3 sequence is 14 residues long. Germline lookup yields CDR1 MNHNS and CDR2 SASEGT. The CDR3 protein is CASSDRDGFDGYTF. Written as DNA, the CDR3 is TGTGCCAGCAGTGATCGGGACGGATTTGATGGCTACACCTTC.

The V gene is TRBV6-5, the J gene TRBJ1-3; D possibly corresponds to TRBD1 (5 bases). CDR3 length: 14 amino acids. The germline CDR1 and CDR2 sequences are MNHEY and SVGAGI. With 6 bases removed from V and 4 bases from J, the gap between germline ends came to 13 bases. The DNA for the CDR3 is TGTGCCAGCAGGGCTGGGACTCCAGGAAACACCATATATTTT. Translation: CASRAGTPGNTIYF.

This chain uses TRBV2 with TRBJ1-1; D is undetermined. Trimming took off 2 bases at V and 11 bases at J, with 18 bases between the two ends. Per the germline V gene, CDR1 is SNHLY and CDR2 is FYNNEI. This CDR3 has 14 amino acids. The CDR3 region has the DNA TGTGCCAGCAGTGAAAAAGTAACCGTTAAGTTTGCTTTCTTT. It encodes CASSEKVTVKFAFF. Full variable domain (outside the CDR3, taken from reference TRBV2 and TRBJ1-1): EPEVTQTPSHQVTQMGQEVILRCVPISNHLYFYWYRQILGQKVEFLVSFYNNEISEKSEIFDDQFSVERPDGSNFTLKIRSTKLEDSAMYFCASSEKVTVKFAFFGQGTRLTVV.

The genes are TRBV10-3 and TRBJ1-5, with a tentative D call TRBD1 (5 bases). The CDR3 is 13 amino acids. Germline V gene data show CDR1 as ENHRY and CDR2 as SYGVKD. Between the trimmed V and J ends, which lost 7 bases and 3 bases, there was a span of 10 bases. This chain's CDR3 is CAINGGFNQPQHF. DNA of the CDR3: TGTGCCATCAACGGGGGTTTCAATCAGCCCCAGCATTTT.

Only a few counts were recorded for this clone. The chain links TRBV7-9 to TRBJ2-5, with 8 bases that match TRBD2. The germline V gene has CDR1 SEHNR and CDR2 FQNEAQ (reference sequence). The CDR3 has 15 residues. Trimming cost V 1 base and J 9 bases; bases outside gene matches: 10. The CDR3 DNA sequence: TGTGCCAGCAGCTTAGGGGGACTAGGGGTCTTTCCCCAGTACTTC. This gives the protein CASSLGGLGVFPQYF.

V usage is TRBV5-4 and J usage is TRBJ1-2; D is uncertain. Per the germline V gene, CDR1 is SGHNT and CDR2 is YYREEE (reference sequence). CDR3 size: 17 residues. V was clipped by 0 bases and J by 7 bases, with 22 bases between them. CDR3 bases: TGTGCCAGCAGCTTGGACAATCCGTCCAGCCCTAGACCTGGCTACACCTTC. The encoded protein is CASSLDNPSSPRPGYTF.

J is TRBJ2-7 and V is TRBV15; 8 bases line up with TRBD1. This CDR3 is built from 15 residues. With 8 bases clipped from V and 2 bases from J, the junction kept 11 bases outside the gene matches. Germline loops: CDR1 LNHNV, CDR2 YYDKDF (reference sequence). CDR3 sequence reads: CATYLRDRPPYEQYF. The CDR3 bases are TGTGCCACCTACCTGAGGGACAGGCCCCCCTACGAGCAGTACTTC.

The rearrangement joins TRBV24-1 to TRBJ1-5; a weak D match, TRBD1 (5 bases). Germline CDR1 is KGHDR and CDR2 is SFDVKD. The CDR3 totals 16 residues. Trimming took 5 bases from V and 0 from J, leaving 13 bases between them. The CDR3 DNA sequence: TGTGCCACCAGTGTCCCTAACCAGGGTAGCAATCAGCCCCAGCATTTT. Amino acid sequence: CATSVPNQGSNQPQHF.

The rearrangement uses TRBV6-5 and TRBJ1-3, with TRBD1 as a possible D gene (5 bases). Looked up from germline, CDR1 is MNHEY and CDR2 is SVGAGI. The V gene lost 6 bases and the J gene lost 0 bases, with 12 bases spanning the gap. The CDR3 spans 15 residues. CDR3: CASSGGYGSGNTIYF. The CDR3 region has the DNA TGTGCCAGCAGCGGGGGATATGGCTCTGGAAACACCATATATTTT.